This TCR beta chain was captured in a study of blood T cell repertoires in COVID-19. The wider study: Acute-phase and convalescent COVID-19 samples originated in the United States, Italy and Spain. Nucleic acid was either cDNA or gDNA, and it came from T cells, B-cell-depleted T cells, or PBMCs.

In the authors' methods: Amplification of reference gene primers was used by the study to estimate nucleated cell counts. Sequenced by immunoSEQ multiplex PCR; TCRdb stores in-frame clones only, minus some. The DNA gave D and trimming, while V, J and clone size come from that table. The sample includes tens of thousands of clones, 85% seen only once; the top ten take 3% to 4%. The CDR3 spans 15 residues. Losses at the gene ends were 3 bases for V and 5 bases for J; bases not matched to a gene: 6. Germline V gives CDR1 MRHNA, CDR2 SNTAGT. This TCR derives from a man aged 50 or older with acute or convalescent COVID-19. Sequencing was done on a sample of peripheral blood. V gene TRBV6-4 combines with J gene TRBJ2-2; 7 positions match TRBD2. The CDR3 loop is CASSELPGGTGELFF. The CDR3 DNA is TGTGCCAGCAGTGAGTTACCGGGGGGAACCGGGGAGCTGTTTTTT.